This T cell receptor beta chain derives from a study of OX40 agonist ivuxolimab in advanced cancers. About the study as a whole: Ivuxolimab was an agonistic, fully human IgG2 monoclonal antibody directed against OX40 (CD134), a costimulatory receptor. The dose-escalation cohort was about 83% male with a mean age of about 60 years, ranging from 23 to 79. Prior anti-PD-1, anti-PD-L1 or anti-CTLA-4 therapy was permitted, and about two fifths of dose-escalation patients had received checkpoint inhibitors. Intravenous ivuxolimab was administered to patients every 2 weeks at six dose levels: 0.01, 0.1, 0.3, 1.5, 3 and 10 mg/kg. Of the roughly 52 dose-escalation patients, hepatocellular carcinoma was present in roughly 19, melanoma in around 15, renal cell carcinoma in 9 and head and neck cancer in 9. Partial responses occurred in three dose-escalation patients: two with cutaneous melanoma and one with hepatocellular carcinoma. Peripheral TCRbeta sequencing was intended to test whether TCR sequence diversity was altered and clonal T-cell expansion was caused by ivuxolimab. The paper covers the monotherapy dose-escalation part of the phase I ivuxolimab trial, which included N = 52 patients. The paper as a whole reports these results and caveats: At doses from 0.1 to 3.0 mg/kg, clonal expansion was seen in both CD4+ and CD8+ blood T cells between baseline and week 6. The antigen specificity of the peripheral T cells that underwent clonal expansion was not determined. Low levels of normalized T-cell clonal expansion were also shown by some nonresponding patients. After ivuxolimab, more expanded clones were found on average in CD8+ T cells than in CD4+ T cells. In partial responders in the 0.1-3.0 mg/kg groups, normalized peripheral clonal expansion was found to be among the lowest, especially among CD8+ T cells.

For sequencing of the TCRbeta CDR3 region, genomic DNA was extracted from the sorted cells. TCRbeta CDR3 regions were sequenced using the immunoSEQ Assay. The immuneACCESS repertoire file appears here via TCRdb, limited to in-frame rearrangements. These files lack a portion of the clones; in checked studies, under half of the deficit traces to unresolved V genes, and the cause of the others is not known. This sample gives tens of thousands of clones in total; roughly four fifths of them show up just once. Approximately 5.1% of the sample is held by the ten biggest clonotypes. The CDR3 sequence holds 12 residues, the cysteine and phenylalanine included. The only DNA kept is the CDR3, 36 bases in frame from the first base. From a lookup of the germline V gene, CDR1 and CDR2 are ENHRY and SYGVKD. The V end loses 7 bases and the J end loses 3 bases, and a stretch of 10 bases separates them. Patients with autoimmune disease history or receiving systemic immunosuppression were excluded from the trial. Peripheral blood for TCR sequencing was collected from all dose cohorts at baseline, on cycle 4 day 1, and on cycle 7 day 1. Samples were obtained from an open-label, multicenter, first-in-human phase I dose-escalation trial of ivuxolimab. Adults with locally advanced or metastatic head and neck squamous cell, hepatocellular, melanoma or renal cell carcinoma were enrolled in the trial. Before TCR sequencing, CD4+ T cells and CD8+ T cells from peripheral blood were sorted into separate populations.

As to this clone: Its target antigen remains unknown. Base quality data are lacking; no much larger clone is found one base away.

Sequenced here: CD4+ or CD8+ T cells sorted from blood, sampled in a trial of the OX40 agonist ivuxolimab. This sequence was found in an adult with an advanced solid tumor such as melanoma, head and neck, liver or kidney cancer. The sequence is built from TRBV10-3 and TRBJ2-7, with the D gene not confidently named. The CDR3 loop reads CAIIFEYYEQYF. The DNA sequence follows: TGTGCCATCATCTTCGAGTACTACGAGCAGTACTTC.